These 10 T cell receptor beta chains were all obtained from the same sample, sequenced in a study of shared T cell receptors in the human thymus. Libraries were prepared by immunoSEQ multiplex PCR; TCRdb keeps only in-frame clonotypes and omits some of them. The repertoire holds roughly 500,000 clones, with about four fifths as singletons. The same sample was also studied in work on human thymus T cells.

The sequenced sample consisted of thymocytes. These receptor sequences come from a boy under two years old with a congenital heart defect.

The chain joins TRBV5-4 to TRBJ2-5; D call uncertain. Germline lookup yields CDR1 SGHNT and CDR2 YYREEE (reference sequence). The V end was cut by 3 bases, the J end by 2 bases, with 26 bases between. The CDR3 is 19 residues long. Here the CDR3 DNA reads TGTGCCAGCAGCTCCGCCACAAGGTCAGACTCTCCCACACAAGAGACCCAGTACTTC. Residues: CASSSATRSDSPTQETQYF.

This chain uses TRBV4-2 with TRBJ2-5, with 8 nucleotides matching TRBD2. The V gene end was trimmed by 3 bases and the J gene end by 0 bases; junction bases not matched to a gene: 6. The CDR3 covers 16 residues. Per germline, CDR1 LGHNA and CDR2 YNFKEQ. As DNA, the CDR3 is TGTGCCAGCAGCCAGGAACTAGCGGAGGACCAAGAGACCCAGTACTTC. Protein: CASSQELAEDQETQYF.

The chain uses TRBV11-2 and TRBJ2-7; D is possibly TRBD2 (5 bases). V lost 3 bases and J lost 0, with 12 bases in between. Germline loops: CDR1 SGHAT, CDR2 FQNNGV. The length of the CDR3 is 15 residues. Here the CDR3 DNA reads TGTGCCAGCAGCTTGTGGCTAGCTCGCTCCTACGAGCAGTACTTC. As protein: CASSLWLARSYEQYF. The complete variable domain, with remaining parts taken from reference TRBV11-2 and TRBJ2-7, reads EAGVAQSPRYKIIEKRQSVAFWCNPISGHATLYWYQQILGQGPKLLIQFQNNGVVDDSQLPKDRFSAERLKGVDSTLKIQPAKLEDSAVYLCASSLWLARSYEQYFGPGTRLTVT.

As DNA, the CDR3 is TGTGCCAGCAGCCCTGAGGCGGGATCAGGGAAATATGGGAGACTAGCGGGGGCCTACGAGCAGTACTTC. It translates to CASSPEAGSGKYGRLAGAYEQYF. V and J are TRBV28 and TRBJ2-7; 12 bases map to TRBD2. Germline assignment: CDR1 MDHEN and CDR2 SYDVKM. The CDR3 has 23 amino acids. Unmatched junction bases numbered 29, after V lost 6 bases and J lost 2 bases. Combining the CDR3 with reference TRBV28 and TRBJ2-7 gives the whole variable domain DVKVTQSSRYLVKRTGEKVFLECVQDMDHENMFWYRQDPGLGLRLIYFSYDVKMKEKGDIPEGYSVSREKKERFSLILESASTNQTSMYLCASSPEAGSGKYGRLAGAYEQYFGPGTRLTVT.

The chain has TRBV4-3 and TRBJ1-1; D ambiguous. Germline values: CDR1 LGHNA, CDR2 YSLEER. The CDR3 has 12 residues. Trimming removed 4 bases from V and 4 bases from J, with 7 bases in between. The CDR3 sequence is CASSLPGTEAFF. The CDR3, as DNA: TGCGCCAGCAGCCTTCCGGGCACTGAAGCTTTCTTT.

V gene TRBV28 combines with J gene TRBJ1-2, with 7 bases fitting TRBD1. V shed 10 bases and J 2 bases; nucleotides not matched to a gene: 7. The CDR3 spans 13 residues. Germline V gene data show CDR1 as MDHEN and CDR2 as SYDVKM. Here the CDR3 DNA reads TGTGCCACCCTTGACAGGGTAAACTATGGCTACACCTTC. Amino acids: CATLDRVNYGYTF.

The rearrangement uses TRBV4-2 and TRBJ2-1; 10 bases map to TRBD2. The CDR3 loop spans 16 amino acids. V lost 1 base, J lost 6 bases, and 6 bases stayed unmatched. The germline CDR1 and CDR2 sequences are LGHNA and YNFKEQ. CDR3 residues: CASSQVMASGGNEQFF. The CDR3 DNA follows: TGTGCCAGCAGCCAAGTGATGGCTAGCGGGGGCAATGAGCAGTTCTTC.

To note about this clone: This same CDR3 is encoded by further DNA sequences in the sample. The chain carries TRBV18 and TRBJ2-7; TRBD1 matches at 10 bases. J lost 0 bases, V lost 6 bases, and 5 bases had no gene match. Germline V gene sequence: CDR1 KGHSH, CDR2 LQKENI. The CDR3 is made up of 15 amino acids. CDR3 in amino acids: CASSPGTGASYEQYF. The CDR3 DNA reads TGTGCCAGCTCGCCCGGGACAGGGGCCTCCTACGAGCAGTACTTC.

The chain links TRBV7-9 to TRBJ2-7; TRBD1 is a possible D gene (6 bases). The V gene lost 5 bases and the J gene lost 6 bases, with 26 bases spanning the gap. This CDR3 has 17 residues. CDR1 is SEHNR, CDR2 FQNEAQ, per germline (reference sequence). This CDR3 reads CASSEGFRGPGPCEQYF. The CDR3 nucleotides are TGTGCCAGCAGCGAGGGCTTCAGGGGCCCGGGACCTTGCGAGCAGTACTTC.

V is TRBV14 and J is TRBJ2-2, with D unclear. This CDR3 region has 16 residues. Germline CDR1 and CDR2: SGHDN and FVKESK. The germline V and J ends were trimmed by 3 bases and 0 bases, with 11 bases remaining between them. This chain's CDR3 is CASSHRFRANTGELFF. CDR3 DNA sequence: TGTGCCAGCAGCCATAGATTTCGGGCGAACACCGGGGAGCTGTTTTTT.